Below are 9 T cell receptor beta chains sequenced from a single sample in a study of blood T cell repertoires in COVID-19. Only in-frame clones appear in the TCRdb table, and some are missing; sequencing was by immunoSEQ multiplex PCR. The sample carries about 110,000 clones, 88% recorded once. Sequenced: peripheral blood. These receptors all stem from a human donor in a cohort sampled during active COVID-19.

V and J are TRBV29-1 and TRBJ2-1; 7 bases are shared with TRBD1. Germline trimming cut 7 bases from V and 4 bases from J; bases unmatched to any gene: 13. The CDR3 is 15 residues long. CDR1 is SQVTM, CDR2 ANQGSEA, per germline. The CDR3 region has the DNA TGCAGCGCCAACTCATTTCGGGGACAGTACAATGAGCAGTTCTTC. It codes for CSANSFRGQYNEQFF.

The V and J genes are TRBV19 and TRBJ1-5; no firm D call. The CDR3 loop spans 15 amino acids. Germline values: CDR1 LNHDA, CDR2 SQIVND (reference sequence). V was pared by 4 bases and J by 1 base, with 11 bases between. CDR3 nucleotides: TGTGCCAGTAGTACCCTAGGTATAAGCAATCAGCCCCAGCATTTT. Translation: CASSTLGISNQPQHF.

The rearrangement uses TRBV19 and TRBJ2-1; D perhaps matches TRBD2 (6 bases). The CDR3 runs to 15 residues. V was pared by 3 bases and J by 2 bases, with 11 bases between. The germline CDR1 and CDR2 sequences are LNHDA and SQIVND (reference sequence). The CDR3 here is CASSIGLATYNEQFF. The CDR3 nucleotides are TGTGCCAGTAGTATCGGCCTAGCGACCTACAATGAGCAGTTCTTC.

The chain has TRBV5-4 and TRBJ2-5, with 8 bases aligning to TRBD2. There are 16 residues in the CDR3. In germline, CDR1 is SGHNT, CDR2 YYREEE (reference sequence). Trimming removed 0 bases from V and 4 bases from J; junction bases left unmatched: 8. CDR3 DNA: TGTGCCAGCAGCTTGGCCCTTAGGAGCGGGAGAGAGACCCAGTACTTC. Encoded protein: CASSLALRSGRETQYF.

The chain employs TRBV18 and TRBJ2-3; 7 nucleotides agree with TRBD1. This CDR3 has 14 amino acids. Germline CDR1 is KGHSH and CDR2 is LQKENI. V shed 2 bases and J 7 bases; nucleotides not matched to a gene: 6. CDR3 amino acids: CASSPEGAQHTQYF. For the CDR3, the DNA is TGTGCCAGCTCACCAGAGGGGGCGCAACATACGCAGTATTTT.

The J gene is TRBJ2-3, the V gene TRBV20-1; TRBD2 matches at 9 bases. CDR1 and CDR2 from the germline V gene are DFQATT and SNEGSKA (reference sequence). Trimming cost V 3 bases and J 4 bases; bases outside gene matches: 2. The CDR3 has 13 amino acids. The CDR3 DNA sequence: TGCAGTGCTAGTAGCGGGGGCGCAGATACGCAGTATTTT. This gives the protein CSASSGGADTQYF.

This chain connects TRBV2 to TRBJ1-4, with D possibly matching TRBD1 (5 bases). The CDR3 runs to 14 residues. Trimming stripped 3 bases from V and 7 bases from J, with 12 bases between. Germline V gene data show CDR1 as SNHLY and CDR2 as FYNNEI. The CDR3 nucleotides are TGTGCCAGCAGTGAGGTGGGGCTTGGTGAAAAACTGTTTTTT. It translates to CASSEVGLGEKLFF.

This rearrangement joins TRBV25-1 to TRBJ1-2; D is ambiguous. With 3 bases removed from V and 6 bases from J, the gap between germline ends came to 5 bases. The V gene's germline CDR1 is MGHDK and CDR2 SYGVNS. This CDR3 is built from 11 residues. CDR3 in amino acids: CASSEQDGYTF. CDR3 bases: TGTGCCAGCAGTGAGCAGGATGGCTACACCTTC.

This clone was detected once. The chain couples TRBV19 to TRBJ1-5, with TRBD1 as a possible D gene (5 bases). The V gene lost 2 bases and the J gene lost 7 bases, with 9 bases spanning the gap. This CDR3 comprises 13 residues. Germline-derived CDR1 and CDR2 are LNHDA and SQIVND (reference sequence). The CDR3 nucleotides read TGTGCCAGTAGTATACAAGGGGAACAGCCCCAGCATTTT. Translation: CASSIQGEQPQHF.